Listed below are T cell receptor beta chains from one sample, sequenced in a study of response to subunit inactivated influenza vaccine. TCRdb passed the RT-PCR reads through MiXCR, listing each CDR3 protein once. The table has 800,000 to 1,000,000 distinct CDR3 sequences, less than 25% seen once; the top ten hold roughly 10%. The sequences come from PBMCs from blood, collected around 5 days after vaccination. Receptor source: a man aged 50 or older who received an inactivated influenza vaccine. Both conserved end residues are trimmed from each CDR3. The size of a clone is reported for some rows only, either as once, few or many, or as a class for expanded clones.

V gene: TRBV28; clone size: few; CDR3 protein: ASSPEARRRAATGELF
V gene: TRBV5-6; clone size: NA; CDR3 protein: ASSPKGGTEQF
V gene: TRBV9; clone size: few; CDR3 protein: ASSVGVRVQETQY
V gene: TRBV20-1; clone size: NA; CDR3 protein: SASTGHEETQY
V gene: TRBV18; clone size: once; CDR3 protein: ASSPLGQGARETQY
V gene: TRBV20-1; clone size: NA; CDR3 protein: SAERTGTPPVAQY
V gene: TRBV7-2; clone size: few; CDR3 protein: ASSLHRTGGQETQY
V gene: TRBV5-1; clone size: NA; CDR3 protein: ASSLGSGGTSYEQY
V gene: TRBV5-1; clone size: NA; CDR3 protein: ASSLGTAFQETQY
V gene: TRBV4-3; clone size: few; CDR3 protein: ASSQSLASNYEQY